One sample yielded the 4 T cell receptor beta chains listed below, sequenced in a study of shared clonotypes between healthy human individuals. Produced via immunoSEQ multiplex PCR; TCRdb's table is partial and in-frame only. The sample lists 450,000 to 550,000 clones; 79% were seen once. The sequencing input was PBMCs. The receptors stem from a woman in her thirties or forties in good health. Some clones in this sample may be carry-over from other donors' samples.

The chain couples TRBV6-1 to TRBJ2-5; D uncertain. The V gene lost 0 bases and the J gene lost 5 bases, with 4 bases spanning the gap. This CDR3 spans 12 amino acids. From germline, CDR1 is MNHNS and CDR2 SASEGT. In nucleotides, the CDR3 is TGTGCCAGCAGTGAAGCGTTGGAGACCCAGTACTTC. Translated, it gives CASSEALETQYF.

This clone was seen once. The chain recombines TRBV5-1 with TRBJ2-5, with a weak D call TRBD1 (6 bases). CDR1 is SGHRS and CDR2 is YFSETQ in the germline V gene. V was pared by 0 bases and J by 4 bases, with 7 bases between. The CDR3 length is 13 residues. The CDR3, as DNA: TGCGCCAGCAGCTTGGGGGACACAGAGACCCAGTACTTC. It encodes CASSLGDTETQYF.

This clone was detected only once. The chain has TRBV5-6 and TRBJ2-7; D possibly uses TRBD1 or TRBD2 (6 bases each). There are 14 residues in the CDR3. Germline lookup yields CDR1 SGHDT and CDR2 YYEEEE. V was cut by 3 bases and J by 1 base, with 11 bases left in between. This chain's CDR3 is CASSSGAGSYEQYF. The CDR3 coding sequence is TGTGCCAGCAGCTCGGGGGCAGGGTCCTACGAGCAGTACTTC.

This rearrangement joins TRBV10-3 to TRBJ2-5; 9 nucleotides align to TRBD1. This CDR3 region has 12 residues. Germline values: CDR1 ENHRY, CDR2 SYGVKD. V shed 10 bases and J 4 bases; nucleotides not matched to a gene: 4. The CDR3 nucleotides read TGTGCCACCACAGGGGGCCGAGAGACCCAGTACTTC. It is translated as CATTGGRETQYF.